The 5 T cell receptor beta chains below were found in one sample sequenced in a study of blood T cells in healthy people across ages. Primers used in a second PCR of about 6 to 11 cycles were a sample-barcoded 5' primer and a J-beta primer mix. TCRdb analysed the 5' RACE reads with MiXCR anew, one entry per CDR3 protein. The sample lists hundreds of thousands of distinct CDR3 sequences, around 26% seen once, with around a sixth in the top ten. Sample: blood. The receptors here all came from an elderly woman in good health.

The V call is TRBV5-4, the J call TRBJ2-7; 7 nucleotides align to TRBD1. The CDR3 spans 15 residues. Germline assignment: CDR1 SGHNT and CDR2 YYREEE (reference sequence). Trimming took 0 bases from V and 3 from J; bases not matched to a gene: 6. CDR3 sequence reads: CASSLAIQGRYEQYF. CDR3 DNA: TGTGCCAGCAGCTTGGCAATACAGGGGCGCTACGAGCAGTACTTC.

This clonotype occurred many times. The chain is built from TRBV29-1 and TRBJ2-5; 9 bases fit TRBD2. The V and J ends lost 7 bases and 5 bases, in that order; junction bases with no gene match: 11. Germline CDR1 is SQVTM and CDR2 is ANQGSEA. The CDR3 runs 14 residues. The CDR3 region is CSALSGLARETQYF. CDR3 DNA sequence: TGCAGCGCCCTATCGGGACTAGCAAGGGAGACCCAGTACTTC.

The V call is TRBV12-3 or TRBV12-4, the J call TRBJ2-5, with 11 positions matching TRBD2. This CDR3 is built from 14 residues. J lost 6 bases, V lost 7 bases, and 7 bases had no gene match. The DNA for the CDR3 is TGTGCCAGCACCGTACTAGCGGGAGACAAGACCCAGTACTTC. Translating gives CASTVLAGDKTQYF.

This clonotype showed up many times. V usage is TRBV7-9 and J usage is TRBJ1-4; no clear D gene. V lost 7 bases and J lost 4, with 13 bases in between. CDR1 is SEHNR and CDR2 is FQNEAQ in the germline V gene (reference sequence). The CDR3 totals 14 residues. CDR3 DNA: TGTGCCAGCAATCCCGGCATACTTAATGAAAAACTGTTTTTT. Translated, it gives CASNPGILNEKLFF.

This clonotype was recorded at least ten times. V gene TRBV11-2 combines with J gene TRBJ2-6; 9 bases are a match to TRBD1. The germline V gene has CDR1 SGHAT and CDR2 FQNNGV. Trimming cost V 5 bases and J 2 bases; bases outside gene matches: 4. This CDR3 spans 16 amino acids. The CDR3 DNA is TGTGCCAGCAGCCCCCGGGACAGGGCTGGGGCCAACGTCCTGACTTTC. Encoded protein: CASSPRDRAGANVLTF.